This T cell receptor (beta chain) was sequenced for a study of shared clonotypes between healthy human individuals. Across the study: For every donor, three CD4 naive, three CD4 memory, two CD8 naive and one CD8 memory plates were used.

The method was immunoSEQ multiplex PCR; TCRdb's version includes in-frame clones alone and lacks a portion of them. The sample comprises over a million clones, around 82% of which are singletons, and approximately 0.56% rests with the top ten. Germline assignment: CDR1 SGHNT and CDR2 YYREEE (reference sequence). V dropped 4 bases and J dropped 3; count of bases not matched to a gene: 9. CDR3 length: 16 amino acids. The study, taken as a whole, reports: Memory subsets had estimated richness that was generally smaller than that of naive subsets. Non-shared clonotypes showed lower generation probabilities than clonotypes common to all four donors. Rarefaction curves obtained for sorted subsets showed sequencing incomplete despite large depth.

As concerns this clone: Its cognate antigen is unknown.

Specimen: memory CD4+ T cells from PBMCs. Subset indicated: CD45RA-negative fraction. The sequence came from a man between 18 and 35 years old in good health. Some clones in this sample may be carry-over from other donors' samples. This rearrangement joins TRBV5-4 to TRBJ2-1, with 8 bases matching TRBD1. CDR3 DNA sequence: TGTGCCAGCAGCCTAACGAACAGGGGGTACTACAATGAGCAGTTCTTC. This gives the protein CASSLTNRGYYNEQFF.